The 21 T cell receptor beta chains in this list originate from one sample, sequenced in a study of technical replicates of blood from four donors. Clones were read by immunoSEQ multiplex PCR, and TCRdb kept only the in-frame ones, dropping some. The table lists about 97,000 clones, roughly 95% of them singletons, with under 0.45% in the top ten. The material sequenced was T cells isolated from PBMCs. Receptor source: a human donor in good health.

The genes are TRBV4-1 and TRBJ1-5; the D is unclear. The V and J ends lost 4 bases and 1 base respectively, with 11 bases between them. The CDR3 totals 15 residues. In germline, CDR1 is MGHRA, CDR2 YSYEKL. CDR3 sequence: CASSLTDGSNQPQHF. The CDR3 coding sequence is TGCGCCAGCAGCCTCACTGACGGGAGCAATCAGCCCCAGCATTTT.

This chain joins TRBV6-5 and TRBJ1-1, with D maybe TRBD1 (5 bases). This CDR3 is built from 14 residues. The V gene lost 10 bases and the J gene lost 2 bases, with 17 bases spanning the gap. Germline lookup yields CDR1 MNHEY and CDR2 SVGAGI. The CDR3 sequence is CATEFHQGNTEAFF. The CDR3 DNA follows: TGTGCCACCGAGTTCCACCAGGGTAACACTGAAGCTTTCTTT.

V and J are TRBV30 and TRBJ1-4; no firm D call. The CDR3 has 13 residues. Germline V CDR1 and CDR2: GTSNPN, SVGIG (reference sequence). V shed 5 bases and J shed 4 bases, with 11 bases lying between them. The CDR3, as DNA: TGTGCCTGGGGCGAGGCGGTTAATGAAAAACTGTTTTTT. This encodes CAWGEAVNEKLFF.

V usage is TRBV7-9 and J usage is TRBJ1-3; no clear D. V was cut by 10 bases and J by 8 bases, with 18 bases left in between. The length of the CDR3 is 13 residues. CDR1 and CDR2 from the germline V gene are SEHNR and FQNEAQ (reference sequence). The CDR3 is CANAGWERDTIYF. The CDR3 DNA reads TGTGCCAACGCAGGATGGGAGAGGGACACCATATATTTT.

The DNA for the CDR3 is TGTGCCAGCAGTCAGGGGACAGGGACTGGAAACACCATATATTTT. It translates to CASSQGTGTGNTIYF. The rearrangement joins TRBV28 to TRBJ1-3; 9 bases are shared with TRBD1. Looked up from germline, CDR1 is MDHEN and CDR2 is SYDVKM. V lost 5 bases and J lost 2; bases outside the gene matches: 4. CDR3 size: 15 residues.

The rearrangement links TRBV4-1 to TRBJ2-7; 9 nucleotides line up with TRBD1. This CDR3 spans 15 amino acids. The V and J ends lost 3 bases and 4 bases, in that order; junction bases with no gene match: 7. Germline CDR1 MGHRA, CDR2 YSYEKL. CDR3: CASSQVIQGAYEQYF. Here the CDR3 DNA reads TGCGCCAGCAGCCAGGTGATACAGGGGGCTTACGAGCAGTACTTC.

This clone was recorded only once. The chain joins TRBV6-1 to TRBJ2-7; D possibly corresponds to TRBD1 (6 bases). Germline assignment: CDR1 MNHNS and CDR2 SASEGT. Trimming took off 6 bases at V and 0 bases at J, with 12 bases between the two ends. The CDR3 runs 14 residues. The CDR3 nucleotides are TGTGCCAGCAGCGTGACAGGCCTCTCCTACGAGCAGTACTTC. Translating it yields CASSVTGLSYEQYF.

This chain links TRBV4-2 with TRBJ2-7; 10 bases are shared with TRBD2. J lost 1 base, V lost 5 bases, and 8 bases had no gene match. The CDR3 consists of 16 residues. The V gene's germline CDR1 is LGHNA and CDR2 YNFKEQ. CDR3 region: CASSAAGTSVSYEQYF. CDR3 bases: TGTGCCAGCAGCGCGGCCGGGACTAGCGTATCCTACGAGCAGTACTTC.

This clone appeared a single time. The V call is TRBV19, the J call TRBJ2-7; TRBD1 is a possible D gene (5 bases). V gave up 5 bases and J gave up 3 bases, with 17 bases separating them. The germline V gene has CDR1 LNHDA and CDR2 SQIVND (reference sequence). The CDR3 loop spans 15 amino acids. The CDR3: CASSAGWGWNYEQYF. CDR3 bases: TGTGCCAGTAGTGCCGGGTGGGGCTGGAACTACGAGCAGTACTTC.

V usage is TRBV7-2 and J usage is TRBJ2-7, with 8 positions matching TRBD2. This CDR3 is built from 18 residues. From germline, CDR1 is SGHTA and CDR2 FQGNSA. J gave up 1 base and V 0 bases, and 11 bases lay outside the gene matches. DNA for the CDR3: TGTGCCAGCAGCTTAGCGGCCGGGGTAGCGGGGCCTTCCTACGAGCAGTACTTC. Translation gives CASSLAAGVAGPSYEQYF.

The chain couples TRBV19 to TRBJ1-2; D remains ambiguous. The CDR3 totals 15 residues. Germline-derived CDR1 and CDR2 are LNHDA and SQIVND (reference sequence). V lost 0 bases to trimming and J lost 2 bases, with 10 bases between them. The CDR3 DNA sequence: TGTGCCAGTAGTATAGATTATACCGGGAACTATGGCTACACCTTC. Translation gives CASSIDYTGNYGYTF. Supplemented by reference TRBV19 and TRBJ1-2, the full variable domain reads DGGITQSPKYLFRKEGQNVTLSCEQNLNHDAMYWYRQDPGQGLRLIYYSQIVNDFQKGDIAEGYSVSREKKESFPLTVTSAQKNPTAFYLCASSIDYTGNYGYTFGSGTRLTVV.

V gene TRBV19 combines with J gene TRBJ1-5; D perhaps matches TRBD1 (5 bases). This CDR3 has 14 amino acids. CDR1 and CDR2 (germline): LNHDA, SQIVND (reference sequence). The ends were cut back, 5 bases at V and 6 bases at J, with 14 bases in the middle. The DNA of the CDR3 is TGTGCCAGTAGTGTAAATCAGGGTTTTCAGCCCCAGCATTTT. It encodes CASSVNQGFQPQHF.

V usage is TRBV30 and J usage is TRBJ2-1, with D tentatively TRBD2 (6 bases). The CDR3 has 12 amino acids. Germline V CDR1 and CDR2: GTSNPN, SVGIG (reference sequence). V was clipped by 4 bases and J by 7 bases, with 11 bases between them. This CDR3 is CAWNLAGNEQFF. CDR3 in DNA: TGTGCCTGGAATCTCGCGGGGAATGAGCAGTTCTTC.

The chain is built from TRBV9 and TRBJ1-4; possibly TRBD1 for D (6 bases). This CDR3 has 15 residues. The germline V and J ends were trimmed by 4 bases and 5 bases, with 15 bases remaining between them. CDR1 is SGDLS, CDR2 YYNGEE, per germline. The CDR3 nucleotides read TGTGCCAGCAGCCCCGGCAGGGGCAAAAATGAAAAACTGTTTTTT. This encodes CASSPGRGKNEKLFF. The full variable domain, completed using reference TRBV9 and TRBJ1-4, is DSGVTQTPKHLITATGQRVTLRCSPRSGDLSVYWYQQSLDQGLQFLIQYYNGEERAKGNILERFSAQQFPDLHSELNLSSLELGDSALYFCASSPGRGKNEKLFFGSGTQLSVL.

This clone came up once. The chain recombines TRBV11-2 with TRBJ2-7; TRBD1 aligns across 8 bases. Germline V gene data show CDR1 as SGHAT and CDR2 as FQNNGV. CDR3 length: 15 residues. The V and J ends lost 6 bases and 3 bases, in that order; junction bases with no gene match: 10. CDR3 sequence reads: CASSWTGSNSYEQYF. Written as DNA, the CDR3 is TGTGCCAGCAGTTGGACAGGGTCGAATAGCTACGAGCAGTACTTC.

The V call is TRBV6-1, the J call TRBJ1-5, with TRBD1 matching over 8 bases. Germline V gives CDR1 MNHNS, CDR2 SASEGT. The junction had 7 bases not matched to a gene; V was cut back by 1 base and J by 5 bases. The CDR3 loop spans 16 amino acids. CDR3 DNA: TGTGCCAGCAGTGAAGAGGGACAGGCTTTTTATCAGCCCCAGCATTTT. Translating it yields CASSEEGQAFYQPQHF.

This chain connects TRBV27 to TRBJ2-7; 9 bases agree with TRBD2. The trim removed 7 bases at V and 5 bases at J, leaving 6 bases unmatched. The CDR3 totals 13 residues. Germline CDR1 reads MNHEY; CDR2 reads SMNVEV (reference sequence). CDR3 sequence reads: CASKREVGDEQYF. Written as DNA, the CDR3 is TGTGCCAGCAAGCGGGAGGTTGGTGACGAGCAGTACTTC.

This clone was recorded only once. This chain uses TRBV11-2 with TRBJ2-7, with 7 bases matching TRBD1. This CDR3 has 16 amino acids. Germline CDR1 SGHAT, CDR2 FQNNGV. V was pared by 1 base and J by 2 bases, with 8 bases of the junction left unmatched. This CDR3 reads CASSLGRSGGAYEQYF. Here the CDR3 DNA reads TGTGCCAGCAGCTTAGGCCGCTCAGGGGGTGCCTACGAGCAGTACTTC.

V usage is TRBV5-1 and J usage is TRBJ2-5; D might be TRBD1 (6 bases). V gave up 0 bases and J gave up 5 bases, with 11 bases separating them. The CDR3 is made up of 14 amino acids. CDR1 is SGHRS and CDR2 is YFSETQ in the germline V gene. CDR3 amino acids: CASSLEGVRETQYF. The CDR3 DNA reads as TGCGCCAGCAGCTTGGAGGGGGTCCGCGAGACCCAGTACTTC.

This chain joins TRBV19 and TRBJ1-1; D is undetermined. Between the trimmed V and J ends, which lost 5 bases and 6 bases, there was a span of 16 bases. The germline gives CDR1 LNHDA, CDR2 SQIVND (reference sequence). The CDR3 totals 14 residues. The CDR3 bases are TGTGCCAGTAGTGTATCGGCCCTAGGCGCTGAAGCTTTCTTT. Translating it yields CASSVSALGAEAFF.

V is TRBV25-1 and J is TRBJ1-3; D might be TRBD1 (5 bases). The CDR3 runs to 15 residues. Trimming left V 6 bases short and J 4 bases short, with 16 bases between. Germline CDR1 and CDR2: MGHDK and SYGVNS. The CDR3 DNA follows: TGTGCCAGCAGCACAGGCTACATAGCCGGAAACACCATATATTTT. It is translated as CASSTGYIAGNTIYF.